This T cell receptor beta chain was identified in a study of cytomegalovirus exposure and HLA in healthy donors. Trimming left V 5 bases short and J 8 bases short, with 9 bases between. Germline V CDR1 and CDR2: KGHSH, LQKENI. The CDR3 loop spans 12 amino acids. The sample holds a few counts of this clone. Its antigen is still unknown. 13 Jbeta primers and 60 Vbeta primers were used for the PCR. The assay was immunoSEQ multiplex PCR, and TCRdb's table has in-frame clones only and misses some. The data contain some 140,000 clones, roughly 75% of them singletons. Whole-study results and caveats: According to the study, about 180 TCR beta chains were cytomegalovirus-associated. Later analysis indicated greater clonal expansion among HLA-associated TCR beta chains than among equally common other chains.

The specimen sequenced was PBMCs. The sequence derives from a man younger than 40 in good health. This sequence joins TRBV18 and TRBJ1-4; D call uncertain. The CDR3 here is CASSGQREKLFF. The CDR3 nucleotides are TGTGCCAGCTCAGGGCAAAGGGAAAAACTGTTTTTT.